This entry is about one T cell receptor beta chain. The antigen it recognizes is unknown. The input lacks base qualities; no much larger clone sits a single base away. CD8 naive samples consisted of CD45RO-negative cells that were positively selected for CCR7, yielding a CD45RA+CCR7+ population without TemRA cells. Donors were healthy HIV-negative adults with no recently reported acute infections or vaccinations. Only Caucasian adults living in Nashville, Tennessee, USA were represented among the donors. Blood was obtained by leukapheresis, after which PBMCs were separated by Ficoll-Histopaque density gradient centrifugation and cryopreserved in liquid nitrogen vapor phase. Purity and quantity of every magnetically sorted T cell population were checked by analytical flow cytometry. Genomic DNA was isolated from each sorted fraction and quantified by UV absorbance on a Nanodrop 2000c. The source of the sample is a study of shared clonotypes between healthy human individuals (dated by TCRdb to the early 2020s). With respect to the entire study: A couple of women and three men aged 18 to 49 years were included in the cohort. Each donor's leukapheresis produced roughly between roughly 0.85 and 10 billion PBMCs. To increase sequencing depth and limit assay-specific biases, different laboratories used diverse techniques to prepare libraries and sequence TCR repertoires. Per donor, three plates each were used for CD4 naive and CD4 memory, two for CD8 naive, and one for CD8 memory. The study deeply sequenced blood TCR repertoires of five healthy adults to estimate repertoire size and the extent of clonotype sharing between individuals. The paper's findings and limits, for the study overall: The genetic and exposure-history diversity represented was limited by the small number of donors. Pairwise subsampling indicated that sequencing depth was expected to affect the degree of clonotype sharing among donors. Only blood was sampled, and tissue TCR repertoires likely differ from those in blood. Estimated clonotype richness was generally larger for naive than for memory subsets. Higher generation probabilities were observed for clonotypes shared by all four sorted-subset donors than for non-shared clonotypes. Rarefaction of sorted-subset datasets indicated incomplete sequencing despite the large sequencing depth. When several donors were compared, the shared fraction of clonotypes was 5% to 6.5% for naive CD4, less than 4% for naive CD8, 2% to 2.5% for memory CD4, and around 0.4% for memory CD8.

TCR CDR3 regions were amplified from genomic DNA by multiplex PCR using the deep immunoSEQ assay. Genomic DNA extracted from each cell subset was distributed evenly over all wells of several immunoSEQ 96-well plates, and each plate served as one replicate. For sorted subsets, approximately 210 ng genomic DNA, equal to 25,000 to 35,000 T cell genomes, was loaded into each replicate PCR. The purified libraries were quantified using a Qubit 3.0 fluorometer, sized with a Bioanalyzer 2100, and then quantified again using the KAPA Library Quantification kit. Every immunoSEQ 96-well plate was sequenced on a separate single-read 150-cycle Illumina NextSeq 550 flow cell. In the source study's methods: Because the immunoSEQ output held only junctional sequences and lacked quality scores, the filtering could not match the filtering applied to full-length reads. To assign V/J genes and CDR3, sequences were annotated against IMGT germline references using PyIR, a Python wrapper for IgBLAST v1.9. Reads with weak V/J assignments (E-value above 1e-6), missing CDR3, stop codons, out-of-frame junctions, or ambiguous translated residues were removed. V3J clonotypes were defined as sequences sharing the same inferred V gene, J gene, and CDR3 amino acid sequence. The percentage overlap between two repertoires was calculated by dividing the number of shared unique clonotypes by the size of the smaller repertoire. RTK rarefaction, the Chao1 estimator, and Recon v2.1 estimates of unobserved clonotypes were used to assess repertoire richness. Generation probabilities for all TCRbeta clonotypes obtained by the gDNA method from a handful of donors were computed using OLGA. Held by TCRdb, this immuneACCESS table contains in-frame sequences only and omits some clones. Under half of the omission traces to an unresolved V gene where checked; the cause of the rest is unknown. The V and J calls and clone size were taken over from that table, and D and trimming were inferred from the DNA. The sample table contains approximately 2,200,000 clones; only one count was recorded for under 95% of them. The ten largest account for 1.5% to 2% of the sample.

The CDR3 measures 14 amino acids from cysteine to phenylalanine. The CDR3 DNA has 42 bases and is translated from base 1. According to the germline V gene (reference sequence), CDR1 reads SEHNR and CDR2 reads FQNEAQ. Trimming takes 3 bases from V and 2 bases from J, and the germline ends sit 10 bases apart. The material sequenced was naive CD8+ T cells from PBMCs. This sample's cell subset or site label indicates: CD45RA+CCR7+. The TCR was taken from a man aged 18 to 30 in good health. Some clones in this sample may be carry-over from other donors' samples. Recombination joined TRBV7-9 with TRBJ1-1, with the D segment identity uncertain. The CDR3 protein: CASSLESSNTEAFF. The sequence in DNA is TGTGCCAGCAGCTTGGAGTCGTCAAACACTGAAGCTTTCTTT. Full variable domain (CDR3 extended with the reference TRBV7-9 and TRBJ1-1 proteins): DTGVSQNPRHKITKRGQNVTFRCDPISEHNRLYWYRQTLGQGPEFLTYFQNEAQLEKSRLLSDRFSAERPKGSFSTLEIQRTEQGDSAMYLCASSLESSNTEAFFGQGTRLTVV.